Below are 18 T cell receptor beta chains sequenced from a single sample in a study of regulatory T cells in long-lasting Graves disease. The time point denotes: newly diagnosed GD, antithyroid drugs for less than 3 months. There was RNA extracted from PBMCs, and the TCR library was made from it. Building of the TCR beta libraries involved iRepertoire HTBI primers and Arm-PCR of CDR3 regions. TCRdb redid the calling of the multiplex PCR reads with MiXCR, one entry per CDR3 protein. This sample has over 450,000 distinct CDR3 sequences, with around 12% found just once. This same sample was also taken into another study, of T cells in Graves' hyperthyroidism and ophthalmopathy.

Sequencing was performed on peripheral blood mononuclear cells (PBMCs), taken at new diagnosis, from a patient treated with antithyroid drugs. The source is a woman younger than 45 with Graves disease.

This clonotype appeared many times. The chain joins TRBV18 to TRBJ2-7; D unresolved. The CDR3 sequence is 13 residues long. Trimming shortened V by 2 bases and J by 0 bases, and 5 bases separated the two germline ends. Germline assignment: CDR1 KGHSH and CDR2 LQKENI. The CDR3 is CASSPVSSYEQYF. CDR3 bases: TGTGCCAGCTCACCAGTCAGCTCCTACGAGCAGTACTTC.

In its sample, this clonotype was seen many times. This chain uses TRBV29-1 with TRBJ1-5; D is uncertain. Germline assignment: CDR1 SQVTM and CDR2 ANQGSEA. V was clipped by 5 bases and J by 3 bases, with 8 bases between them. The CDR3 spans 12 residues. This chain's CDR3 is CSVSRDNQPQHF. The CDR3 DNA reads TGCAGCGTTAGTCGGGACAATCAGCCCCAGCATTTT.

This clonotype was counted at least ten times. This rearrangement joins TRBV7-2 to TRBJ1-2; 8 bases fit TRBD1. The CDR3 has 15 amino acids. V shed 5 bases, J shed 1 base, and the junction held 6 bases outside the gene matches. CDR1 and CDR2 (germline): SGHTA, FQGNSA. The CDR3 loop reads CASSPGQGINYGYTF. In DNA form, the CDR3 reads TGTGCCAGCAGCCCTGGACAGGGAATTAACTATGGCTACACCTTC.

To note about this clonotype: With only one base between it and a far larger clone, this is likely a read error. J is TRBJ1-1 and V is TRBV11-2; D is unclear. With 5 bases removed from V and 4 bases from J, the gap between germline ends came to 11 bases. The germline V gene encodes CDR1 SGHAT and CDR2 FQNNGV. The CDR3 is 13 residues long. Here the CDR3 DNA reads TGTGCCAGCAGCGGTTGGGAGGCCACTGAAGCTTTCTTT. Protein sequence: CASSGWEATEAFF.

This clonotype was counted at least ten times. This sequence joins TRBV11-3 and TRBJ2-1, with 12 positions matching TRBD1. V was pared by 1 base and J by 10 bases, with 2 bases of the junction left unmatched. The germline CDR1 and CDR2 sequences are SGHNT and YENEEA. CDR3 size: 14 residues. The CDR3 protein is CASSLGGTGGEQFF. In DNA, the CDR3 is TGTGCCAGCAGCTTAGGTGGGACAGGGGGCGAGCAGTTCTTC.

This clonotype has at least ten counts. The chain employs TRBV7-3 and TRBJ2-3; D assignment may be TRBD1 or TRBD2 (5 bases each). V lost 4 bases, J lost 2 bases, and 16 bases lay in between. Per germline, CDR1 SGHTA and CDR2 FQGTGA. The CDR3 length is 16 residues. CDR3: CASSSGTGFNTDTQYF. The CDR3 DNA reads as TGTGCCAGCAGCTCGGGGACGGGCTTCAACACAGATACGCAGTATTTT.

The chain uses TRBV13 and TRBJ2-7, with D unclear. Trimming stripped 0 bases from V and 2 bases from J, with 14 bases between. This CDR3 contains 16 residues. Germline V CDR1 and CDR2: PRHDT, FYEKMQ (reference sequence). The CDR3 bases are TGTGCCAGCAGCTTAGGGAGCGCCCCCCCCACCTACGAGCAGTACTTC. It codes for CASSLGSAPPTYEQYF. Together with reference TRBV13 and TRBJ2-7, the CDR3 gives the full variable domain: AAGVIQSPRHLIKEKRETATLKCYPIPRHDTVYWYQQGPGQDPQFLISFYEKMQSDKGSIPDRFSAQQFSDYHSELNMSSLELGDSALYFCASSLGSAPPTYEQYFGPGTRLTVT.

This clonotype was seen many times. The gene calls are TRBV10-3 and TRBJ2-1, with TRBD2 as a possible D gene (5 bases). Germline V lookup: CDR1 ENHRY, CDR2 SYGVKD. CDR3 length: 17 residues. Between the trimmed V and J ends, which lost 0 bases and 7 bases, there was a span of 19 bases. The CDR3 here is CAISESQRLADLNEQFF. The CDR3 DNA follows: TGTGCCATCAGTGAGTCGCAGCGGCTAGCCGACCTAAATGAGCAGTTCTTC.

This clonotype has a count of ten or more. V is TRBV20-1 and J is TRBJ2-1, with D maybe TRBD2 (6 bases). The CDR3 totals 14 residues. V was trimmed by 1 base and J by 6 bases, leaving 13 bases between them. Per the germline V gene, CDR1 is DFQATT and CDR2 is SNEGSKA (reference sequence). CDR3 sequence: CSARGPGLFNEQFF. CDR3 coding DNA: TGCAGTGCTAGAGGTCCGGGACTCTTCAATGAGCAGTTCTTC.

At least ten counts were recorded for this clonotype. The chain carries TRBV4-1 and TRBJ1-2; 7 bases agree with TRBD1. The CDR3 sequence is 17 residues long. The germline gives CDR1 MGHRA, CDR2 YSYEKL. After removal of 4 bases from V and 8 bases from J, the junction contained 19 bases not matched to a gene. The CDR3 DNA reads TGCGCCAGCAGCCCCGGAAACGCAGGGGGGCGTCGTCGGGGCTACACCTTC. This codes for CASSPGNAGGRRRGYTF.

At least ten counts were recorded for this clonotype. The J gene is TRBJ1-2, the V gene TRBV7-3; 7 bases map to TRBD1. V gave up 5 bases and J gave up 3 bases; unmatched junction bases: 9. The germline CDR1 and CDR2 sequences are SGHTA and FQGTGA. CDR3 length: 15 amino acids. The CDR3 reads CASSPTSDRDYGYTF. The DNA of the CDR3 is TGTGCCAGCAGCCCCACATCCGACAGGGACTATGGCTACACCTTC.

This clonotype was found many times. The chain carries TRBV19 and TRBJ2-3; 10 positions agree with TRBD2. The CDR3 covers 18 residues. V was clipped by 5 bases and J by 4 bases; unmatched bases: 15. Germline lookup yields CDR1 LNHDA and CDR2 SQIVND (reference sequence). In nucleotides, the CDR3 is TGTGCCAGTAGTTCCCCCGCGCCTAGCGGGAGCAGGGCAGATACGCAGTATTTT. It yields the protein CASSSPAPSGSRADTQYF.

This clonotype was counted at least ten times. This chain uses TRBV7-8 with TRBJ2-7; D is unclear. The V end lost 3 bases, the J end lost 0 bases, and 12 bases lay between the germline ends. Germline CDR1 reads SGHVS; CDR2 reads FQNEAQ. The CDR3 runs to 15 residues. CDR3 region: CASSFDRLSSYEQYF. The DNA for the CDR3 is TGTGCCAGCAGCTTCGACCGATTAAGCTCCTACGAGCAGTACTTC.

The chain combines TRBV12-3 or TRBV12-4 with TRBJ1-1; perhaps TRBD1 as D (5 bases). The CDR3 runs 14 residues. Trimming stripped 5 bases from V and 4 bases from J, with 14 bases between. The CDR3 bases are TGTGCCAGCAGTCCTGGGGGGGTTCGCACTGAAGCTTTCTTT. Its translation is CASSPGGVRTEAFF.

This chain uses TRBV29-1 with TRBJ2-3; D remains unclear. This CDR3 comprises 12 residues. The V gene lost 4 bases and the J gene lost 2 bases, with 7 bases spanning the gap. Germline V CDR1 and CDR2: SQVTM, ANQGSEA. The CDR3 loop is CSVGASTDTQYF. The CDR3, as DNA: TGCAGCGTTGGCGCATCCACAGATACGCAGTATTTT.

This clonotype was detected only a few times. The rearrangement joins TRBV13 to TRBJ2-1, with 9 bases aligning to TRBD2. CDR1 PRHDT and CDR2 FYEKMQ come from the germline V gene (reference sequence). V shed 4 bases and J 8 bases; nucleotides not matched to a gene: 9. This CDR3 region has 15 residues. The CDR3 region is CASSSGLALGDEQFF. In nucleotides, the CDR3 is TGTGCCAGCAGCTCGGGACTAGCACTCGGCGATGAGCAGTTCTTC.

Remarks on this clonotype: Since a much larger clone is just one base distant, this may be a read error. The V call is TRBV5-1, the J call TRBJ2-1; TRBD2 matches 9 bases. This CDR3 is built from 17 residues. Germline V CDR1 and CDR2: SGHRS, YFSETQ. The CDR3 DNA follows: TGCGCCAGCAGCCTTGCCCCGGGGACTAGCCTATACAATGAGCACTTCTTC. Translated: CASSLAPGTSLYNEHFF.

This clonotype was observed many times. The chain recombines TRBV9 with TRBJ2-2; D gene ambiguous. This CDR3 comprises 16 residues. The V gene lost 0 bases and the J gene lost 0 bases, with 9 bases spanning the gap. From germline, CDR1 is SGDLS and CDR2 YYNGEE. CDR3 in amino acids: CASSVVPGTNTGELFF. The CDR3, as DNA: TGTGCCAGCAGCGTAGTCCCGGGCACGAACACCGGGGAGCTGTTTTTT.